The 32 T cell receptor beta chains below were found in one sample sequenced in a study of glioma-infiltrating T cells. TCR alpha and beta CDR3 regions were amplified from RNA using iRepertoire nested multiplex PCR. TCRdb re-called the multiplex PCR reads through MiXCR, storing one row per CDR3 protein. The sample lists approximately 90,000 distinct CDR3 sequences; about 25% were seen once. Sample: glioma tissue, nonneoplastic brain tissue, or PBMCs (not recorded which). The receptors here all came from a human donor with low-grade glioma or glioblastoma, undergoing nonglioma brain surgery, or in good health (not recorded which).

This clonotype has only a few counts. The chain couples TRBV19 to TRBJ2-3; perhaps TRBD2 as D (6 bases). Trimming removed 6 bases at V and 4 bases at J, with 11 bases between. The CDR3 extends over 13 amino acids. The V gene's germline CDR1 is LNHDA and CDR2 SQIVND (reference sequence). CDR3 nucleotide sequence: TGTGCCAGTAGGCAGGGAGGAGCAGATACGCAGTATTTT. Its translation is CASRQGGADTQYF.

In this sample, this clonotype turned up many times. The J gene is TRBJ1-5, the V gene TRBV2; weak D call: TRBD1 (5 bases). Trimming left V 4 bases short and J 0 bases short, with 10 bases between. This CDR3 spans 15 amino acids. CDR1 and CDR2 (germline): SNHLY, FYNNEI. This CDR3 reads CASSGQFRSNQPQHF. CDR3 coding DNA: TGTGCCAGCAGTGGACAGTTCCGTAGCAATCAGCCCCAGCATTTT. Full variable domain (outside the CDR3, taken from reference TRBV2 and TRBJ1-5): EPEVTQTPSHQVTQMGQEVILRCVPISNHLYFYWYRQILGQKVEFLVSFYNNEISEKSEIFDDQFSVERPDGSNFTLKIRSTKLEDSAMYFCASSGQFRSNQPQHFGDGTRLSIL.

This clonotype was detected only a few times. The rearrangement joins TRBV5-1 to TRBJ1-1; TRBD1 is a possible D gene (5 bases). The V gene's germline CDR1 is SGHRS and CDR2 YFSETQ. V lost 4 bases to trimming and J lost 10 bases, with 23 bases between them. The CDR3 is made up of 15 amino acids. The CDR3 here is CASSTPPLGENGAFF. For the CDR3, the DNA is TGCGCCAGCAGCACACCTCCATTGGGGGAAAATGGAGCTTTCTTT.

The V call is TRBV6-1, the J call TRBJ2-1; 12 bases line up with TRBD2. V was clipped by 8 bases and J by 7 bases; unmatched bases: 9. Germline values: CDR1 MNHNS, CDR2 SASEGT. The CDR3 is 15 residues long. CDR3 DNA: TGTGCCAGCGCGACTAGCGGGAGCTTCCCGAATGAGCAGTTCTTC. This gives the protein CASATSGSFPNEQFF.

This clonotype was observed at least ten times. The CDR3 DNA sequence: TGTGCCAGCAGTTACGCAGCCAGGGGGAAAGGCTACACCTTC. The encoded protein is CASSYAARGKGYTF. The V gene is TRBV6-5, the J gene TRBJ1-2; 7 nucleotides agree with TRBD1. The trim removed 2 bases at V and 8 bases at J, leaving 8 bases unmatched. Germline V gene data show CDR1 as MNHEY and CDR2 as SVGAGI. The CDR3 spans 14 residues.

Turning to this clonotype: This is likely a read error, given that the CDR3 carries no conserved phenylalanine or tryptophan at its end. The chain couples TRBV3-1 to TRBJ2-5, with D maybe TRBD1 (5 bases). This CDR3 has 14 amino acids. Trimming removed 3 bases from V and 4 bases from J, with 12 bases in between. CDR1 LGHDT and CDR2 YNNKEL come from the germline V gene (reference sequence). The CDR3 region is CASSHRVSTETQYL. CDR3 coding DNA: TGTGCCAGCAGCCACAGGGTATCGACAGAGACCCAGTACCTC.

As for this clonotype: A much larger clonotype is one base distant, so this may be a read error. The CDR3 ends on some other residue instead of the conserved phenylalanine or tryptophan, so this is likely a read error. CDR3 region: CSVRLAGGEQFL. For the CDR3, the DNA is TGCAGCGTTCGACTAGCGGGAGGGGAGCAGTTCCTC. This rearrangement joins TRBV29-1 to TRBJ2-1; 14 nucleotides agree with TRBD2. The germline gives CDR1 SQVTM, CDR2 ANQGSEA. The CDR3 contains 12 residues. V shed 5 bases and J 10 bases; nucleotides not matched to a gene: 1.

The table lists this clonotype with many counts. The J gene is TRBJ2-1, the V gene TRBV20-1; 7 bases fit TRBD2. With 6 bases clipped from V and 4 bases from J, the junction kept 6 bases outside the gene matches. The CDR3 has 13 amino acids. The germline V gene has CDR1 DFQATT and CDR2 SNEGSKA (reference sequence). CDR3 amino acids: CSAPGGGYNEQFF. The CDR3 region has the DNA TGCAGTGCCCCCGGCGGGGGTTACAATGAGCAGTTCTTC.

This clonotype was recorded many times. The chain combines TRBV18 with TRBJ1-2; 7 bases are a match to TRBD1. From germline, CDR1 is KGHSH and CDR2 LQKENI. Trimming removed 4 bases from V and 2 bases from J; junction bases left unmatched: 4. The CDR3 length is 14 residues. As DNA, the CDR3 is TGTGCCAGCTCACTTAGGACAGGAAACTATGGCTACACCTTC. Translated, it gives CASSLRTGNYGYTF.

A few counts support this clonotype. The chain links TRBV15 to TRBJ2-3, with a tentative D call TRBD1 (5 bases). Germline-derived CDR1 and CDR2 are LNHNV and YYDKDF (reference sequence). This CDR3 has 16 residues. The ends were cut back, 0 bases at V and 0 bases at J, with 10 bases in the middle. The CDR3: CATSRERGASTDTQYF. CDR3 DNA sequence: TGTGCCACCAGCAGAGAAAGGGGCGCAAGCACAGATACGCAGTATTTT. Full variable domain (rest looked up from reference TRBV15 and TRBJ2-3): DAMVIQNPRYQVTQFGKPVTLSCSQTLNHNVMYWYQQKSSQAPKLLFHYYDKDFNNEADTPDNFQSRRPNTSFCFLDIRSPGLGDTAMYLCATSRERGASTDTQYFGPGTRLTVL.

This clonotype was recorded at least ten times. The chain is built from TRBV2 and TRBJ2-7; 7 positions match TRBD2. The V segment lost 8 bases and the J segment 2 bases; nucleotides outside the gene matches: 12. CDR3 length: 15 amino acids. The germline CDR1 and CDR2 sequences are SNHLY and FYNNEI. This CDR3 reads CASWAASSGPYEQYF. Written as DNA, the CDR3 is TGTGCCAGCTGGGCGGCGTCTAGCGGTCCCTACGAGCAGTACTTC. The full variable domain, rest sourced from reference TRBV2 and TRBJ2-7, is EPEVTQTPSHQVTQMGQEVILRCVPISNHLYFYWYRQILGQKVEFLVSFYNNEISEKSEIFDDQFSVERPDGSNFTLKIRSTKLEDSAMYFCASWAASSGPYEQYFGPGTRLTVT.

This clonotype was counted ten times or more. The chain employs TRBV7-2 and TRBJ2-1; 11 bases are shared with TRBD2. V lost 3 bases and J lost 0; bases outside the gene matches: 7. The CDR3 consists of 18 residues. CDR1 and CDR2 (germline): SGHTA, FQGNSA. CDR3 DNA sequence: TGTGCCAGCAGCTTTAGCGGGGGGGCCGGTAGCTCCTACAATGAGCAGTTCTTC. Its protein is CASSFSGGAGSSYNEQFF.

In this sample, this clonotype turned up many times. This chain connects TRBV27 to TRBJ1-5; 8 nucleotides line up with TRBD1. The germline V gene has CDR1 MNHEY and CDR2 SMNVEV (reference sequence). V shed 5 bases, J shed 5 bases, and the junction held 8 bases outside the gene matches. The CDR3 sequence is 15 residues long. The CDR3 protein is CASSPLDRADQPQHF. The CDR3 DNA sequence: TGTGCCAGCAGTCCCTTGGACAGGGCTGATCAGCCCCAGCATTTT.

Ten or more counts support this clonotype. The chain uses TRBV5-6 and TRBJ1-2; D remains unclear. The germline CDR1 and CDR2 sequences are SGHDT and YYEEEE. CDR3 length: 15 amino acids. Trimming removed 0 bases at V and 6 bases at J, with 15 bases between. The CDR3 reads CASSLAGRRYDGYTF. The CDR3 nucleotides read TGTGCCAGCAGCTTGGCGGGCAGGCGATACGATGGCTACACCTTC.

The chain uses TRBV4-1 and TRBJ2-7; 11 positions match TRBD1. The CDR3 covers 15 residues. The trim removed 5 bases at V and 3 bases at J, leaving 6 bases unmatched. Germline values: CDR1 MGHRA, CDR2 YSYEKL. CDR3 coding DNA: TGCGCCAGCAGCTACCCGGGACAGGGGGTCTACGAGCAGTACTTC. Residues: CASSYPGQGVYEQYF.

A word on this clonotype: This may arise from a read error, as a much more abundant clone is one base away. This rearrangement joins TRBV7-9 to TRBJ1-1; 7 bases match TRBD1. J lost 3 bases, V lost 7 bases, and 8 bases had no gene match. This CDR3 comprises 14 residues. The V gene's germline CDR1 is SEHNR and CDR2 FQNEAQ (reference sequence). The CDR3 is CASIGGTVYTEAFF. The CDR3 DNA follows: TGTGCCAGCATCGGGGGGACAGTATACACTGAAGCTTTCTTT.

This clonotype showed up many times. The chain uses TRBV20-1 and TRBJ2-1, with TRBD2 matching 11 bases. This CDR3 is 14 amino acids long. CDR1 DFQATT and CDR2 SNEGSKA come from the germline V gene (reference sequence). The V and J ends lost 1 base and 9 bases, in that order; junction bases with no gene match: 5. The DNA of the CDR3 is TGCAGTGCTAGAGTTAGCGGGAGGGCCACTGAGCAGTTCTTC. Its protein product is CSARVSGRATEQFF.

The chain carries TRBV19 and TRBJ2-7; perhaps TRBD1 as D (6 bases). CDR3 length: 13 amino acids. The V and J ends lost 3 bases and 4 bases respectively, with 10 bases between them. The germline V gene has CDR1 LNHDA and CDR2 SQIVND (reference sequence). The CDR3 protein is CASSIRTAYEQYF. DNA of the CDR3: TGTGCCAGTAGTATCCGGACAGCTTACGAGCAGTACTTC.

As for this clonotype: A much larger clone sits a single nucleotide away, making a read error possible. V and J are TRBV2 and TRBJ2-1, with D uncertain. CDR3 length equals 15 residues. CDR1 and CDR2 from the germline V gene are SNHLY and FYNNEI. As DNA, the CDR3 is TGTACCAGCAGCTCCCAAACCGGACCTGACAATGAGCAGTTCTTC. It codes for CTSSSQTGPDNEQFF.

The chain recombines TRBV5-6 with TRBJ1-2; D remains ambiguous. This CDR3 has 14 amino acids. From germline, CDR1 is SGHDT and CDR2 YYEEEE. Trimming took off 4 bases at V and 1 base at J, with 11 bases between the two ends. CDR3 sequence: CASSQNTGNYGYTF. For the CDR3, the DNA is TGTGCCAGCAGCCAGAACACGGGTAACTATGGCTACACCTTC.

In this sample, this clonotype turned up many times. V usage is TRBV4-1 and J usage is TRBJ1-3, with unresolved D. V was pared by 4 bases and J by 0 bases, with 19 bases between. The CDR3 is made up of 18 amino acids. CDR1 and CDR2 (germline): MGHRA, YSYEKL. CDR3: CASSPYPDVVYSGNTIYF. As DNA, the CDR3 is TGCGCCAGCAGCCCATACCCCGACGTCGTTTACTCTGGAAACACCATATATTTT.

The sample holds many counts of this clonotype. V is TRBV24-1 and J is TRBJ2-3; D tentatively fits TRBD1 or TRBD2 (5 bases each). This CDR3 has 13 residues. V lost 5 bases, J lost 8 bases, and 13 bases lay in between. Per germline, CDR1 KGHDR and CDR2 SFDVKD. This chain's CDR3 is CATSGGRGGTQYF. The CDR3 region has the DNA TGTGCCACCAGTGGGGGCCGAGGAGGTACGCAGTATTTT.

The J gene is TRBJ1-1, the V gene TRBV11-1; D is uncertain. V lost 10 bases and J 5 bases, leaving 17 bases between the germline ends. Germline CDR1 and CDR2: SGHAT and FQDESV (reference sequence). This CDR3 contains 13 residues. The DNA of the CDR3 is TGTGCCATCAGTAGGGAAATAGGGACTGAAGCTTTCTTT. As protein: CAISREIGTEAFF.

This clonotype was observed at least ten times. The CDR3 region has the DNA TGTGCCAGCAGCCAAGCTTCCGCCTACGAGCAGTACTTC. This encodes CASSQASAYEQYF. The V call is TRBV4-2, the J call TRBJ2-7; no firm D call. Germline assignment: CDR1 LGHNA and CDR2 YNFKEQ. The V gene lost 1 base and the J gene lost 2 bases, with 6 bases spanning the gap. The CDR3 sequence is 13 residues long.

This clonotype was seen ten or more times. The rearrangement links TRBV2 to TRBJ1-2, with D possibly TRBD1 on 6 matching bases. Trimming pared 6 bases from V and 8 bases from J, leaving 19 bases between. The CDR3 is made up of 14 amino acids. Germline loops: CDR1 SNHLY, CDR2 FYNNEI. CDR3 nucleotides: TGTGCCAGCAGCTCCGGGACAACGGAAAGGGGCTACACCTTC. Translating gives CASSSGTTERGYTF.

This clonotype appeared many times. This rearrangement joins TRBV12-3 or TRBV12-4 to TRBJ2-3; D gene ambiguous. The CDR3 covers 14 residues. The ends were cut back, 6 bases at V and 0 bases at J, with 10 bases in the middle. CDR3: CASRDTASTDTQYF. CDR3 in DNA: TGTGCCAGCAGGGATACAGCAAGCACAGATACGCAGTATTTT.

This clonotype was counted ten times or more. The V call is TRBV29-1, the J call TRBJ1-1; D unclear. The CDR3 contains 12 residues. The V gene lost 6 bases and the J gene lost 0 bases, with 8 bases spanning the gap. The germline V gene encodes CDR1 SQVTM and CDR2 ANQGSEA. The CDR3 sequence: CSVGEMNTEAFF. The CDR3 DNA reads as TGCAGCGTAGGAGAGATGAACACTGAAGCTTTCTTT.

To note about this clonotype: A much larger clone lies a single base off, so this may be a read error. The chain carries TRBV18 and TRBJ2-5; no firm D call. CDR3 length: 15 residues. V was trimmed by 2 bases and J by 0 bases, leaving 10 bases between them. CDR1 and CDR2 (germline): KGHSH, LQKENI. The chain's CDR3 is CASSPIRLHQETQYF. The CDR3 DNA follows: TGTGCCAGCTCACCAATACGGCTGCACCAAGAGACCCAGTACTTC.

V usage is TRBV5-1 and J usage is TRBJ2-5, with D unresolved. Trimming took 0 bases from V and 5 from J, leaving 11 bases between them. CDR3 length equals 14 residues. Germline loops: CDR1 SGHRS, CDR2 YFSETQ. This chain's CDR3 is CASSLDRPEETQYF. The CDR3 bases are TGCGCCAGCAGCTTGGACCGACCGGAGGAGACCCAGTACTTC.

There are many counts of this clonotype. The V gene is TRBV19, the J gene TRBJ1-5; D perhaps matches TRBD1 (6 bases). The germline V gene encodes CDR1 LNHDA and CDR2 SQIVND (reference sequence). The CDR3 sequence is 15 residues long. The ends were cut back, 7 bases at V and 6 bases at J, with 19 bases in the middle. In DNA, the CDR3 is TGTGCCAGTAACCAGGACAGAACGGCGGGTCAGCCCCAGCATTTT. It is translated as CASNQDRTAGQPQHF.

The chain has TRBV15 and TRBJ2-7, with 7 bases aligning to TRBD2. Trimming at V came to 4 bases and at J to 5 bases, leaving 11 bases not matched to a gene. Germline V lookup: CDR1 LNHNV, CDR2 YYDKDF (reference sequence). The CDR3 is 15 residues long. The CDR3 loop is CATSTGGSSYNEQYF. The CDR3 nucleotides read TGTGCCACCAGCACCGGCGGGAGCTCCTACAACGAGCAGTACTTC.

This clonotype showed up many times. This sequence joins TRBV7-9 and TRBJ2-1, with D possibly matching TRBD1 (5 bases). The germline CDR1 and CDR2 sequences are SEHNR and FQNEAQ (reference sequence). Trimming left V 4 bases short and J 4 bases short, with 14 bases between. The CDR3 loop spans 15 amino acids. The CDR3 reads CASSSKDTQYNEQFF. CDR3 DNA: TGTGCCAGCAGCTCGAAGGACACCCAGTACAATGAGCAGTTCTTC. Supplemented by reference TRBV7-9 and TRBJ2-1, the full variable domain reads DTGVSQNPRHKITKRGQNVTFRCDPISEHNRLYWYRQTLGQGPEFLTYFQNEAQLEKSRLLSDRFSAERPKGSFSTLEIQRTEQGDSAMYLCASSSKDTQYNEQFFGPGTRLTVL.